This TCR beta chain is from a study of shared clonotypes between healthy human individuals. Donors included only healthy HIV-negative adults lacking recent acute infections or vaccinations. Every subset had its genomic DNA shared out evenly among several immunoSEQ plates. Ten immunoSEQ deep assay plates held the unsorted PBMC DNA. Profiled with immunoSEQ multiplex PCR; TCRdb holds only in-frame clones, not every one. Of about 490,000 clones listed, approximately 82% are singletons. Points from the study as a whole: Represented diversity, genetic and exposure-history alike, was limited by few donors.

Germline CDR1 is SGHRS and CDR2 is YFSETQ. This CDR3 is 14 amino acids long. With 0 bases removed from V and 7 bases from J, the gap between germline ends came to 10 bases. As regards this clone: Its specificity is unknown.

The J gene is TRBJ1-4, the V gene TRBV5-1, with D possibly being TRBD1 (6 bases). The clonotype originates from a woman aged 40 to 55 in good health. Some clones in this sample may be carry-over from other donors' samples. The sequenced sample was PBMCs. CDR3 bases: TGCGCCAGCAGCTTGGAGCAGGGGAGTGAAAAACTGTTTTTT. Protein sequence: CASSLEQGSEKLFF.